This T cell receptor (beta chain) was obtained from a study of beta chain features in type 1 diabetes. Study at large: Age, gender and cell yields were similar between patients and healthy donors.

In this sample, this clone turned up many times. Its target is not known. Points from the study as a whole: The study found moderately but significantly shorter TCRB CDR3s in all four CD4+ subsets of Type 1 diabetes patients.

What was sequenced were expressed TCRB transcripts, since all of the isolated RNA had been reverse transcribed. Profiled with immunoSEQ multiplex PCR; TCRdb holds only in-frame clones, not every one. There are hundreds of thousands of clones in the sample; 13% occur only once, and less than 0.025% lies in the top ten. Germline V gives CDR1 KGHSY, CDR2 FQNENV. This CDR3 has 16 residues. Losses at the gene ends were 1 base for V and 0 bases for J; bases not matched to a gene: 3. Central memory, naive, regulatory and stem cell-like memory CD4+ cells were sorted by CD45RO/CCR7/CD25/CD127/CD95/CD27. Sequencing input: naive CD4+ T cells from blood. The receptor was derived from a man aged 18 to 30 with type 1 diabetes. The V call is TRBV16, the J call TRBJ1-3; the match to TRBD1 covers 7 bases. The CDR3 spells CASSQLGQSSGNTIYF. DNA of the CDR3: TGTGCCAGCAGCCAATTGGGACAGAGCTCTGGAAACACCATATATTTT. The whole variable domain, filled in from reference TRBV16 and TRBJ1-3, reads GEEVAQTPKHLVRGEGQKAKLYCAPIKGHSYVFWYQQVLKNEFKFLISFQNENVFDETGMPKERFSAKCLPNSPCSLEIQATKLEDSAVYFCASSQLGQSSGNTIYFGEGSWLTVV.